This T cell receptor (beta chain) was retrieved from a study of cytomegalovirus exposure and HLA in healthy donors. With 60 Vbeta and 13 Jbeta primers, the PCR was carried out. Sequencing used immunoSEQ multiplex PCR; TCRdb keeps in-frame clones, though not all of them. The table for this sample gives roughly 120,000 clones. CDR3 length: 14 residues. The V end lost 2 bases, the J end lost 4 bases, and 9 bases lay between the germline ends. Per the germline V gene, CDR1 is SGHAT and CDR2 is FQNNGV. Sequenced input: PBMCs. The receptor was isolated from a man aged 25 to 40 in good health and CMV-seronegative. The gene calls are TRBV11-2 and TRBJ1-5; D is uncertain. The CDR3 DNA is TGTGCCAGCAGCTTATATTCAGTTAATCAGCCCCAGCATTTT. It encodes CASSLYSVNQPQHF.